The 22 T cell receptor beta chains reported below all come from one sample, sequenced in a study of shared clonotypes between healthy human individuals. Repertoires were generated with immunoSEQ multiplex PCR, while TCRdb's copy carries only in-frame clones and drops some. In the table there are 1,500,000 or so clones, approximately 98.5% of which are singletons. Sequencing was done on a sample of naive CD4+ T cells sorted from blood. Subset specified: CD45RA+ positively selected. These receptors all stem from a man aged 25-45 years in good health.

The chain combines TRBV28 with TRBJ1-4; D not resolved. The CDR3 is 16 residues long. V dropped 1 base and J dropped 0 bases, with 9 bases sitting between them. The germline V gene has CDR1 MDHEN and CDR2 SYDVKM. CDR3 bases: TGTGCCAGCAGTTTATCTGGCGTAGCAACTAATGAAAAACTGTTTTTT. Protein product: CASSLSGVATNEKLFF.

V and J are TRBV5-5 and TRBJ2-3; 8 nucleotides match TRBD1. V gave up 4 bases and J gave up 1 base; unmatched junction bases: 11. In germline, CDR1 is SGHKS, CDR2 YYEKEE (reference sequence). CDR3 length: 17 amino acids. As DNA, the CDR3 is TGTGCCAGCAGCCTGGTGACAGGGGCTCGCGGCACAGATACGCAGTATTTT. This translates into CASSLVTGARGTDTQYF.

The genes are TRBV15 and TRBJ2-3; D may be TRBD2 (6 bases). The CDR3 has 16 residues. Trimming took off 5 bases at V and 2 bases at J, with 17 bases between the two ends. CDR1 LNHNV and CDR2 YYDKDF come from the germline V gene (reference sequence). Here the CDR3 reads CATSPRRRVDTDTQYF. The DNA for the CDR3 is TGTGCCACCAGCCCCCGTAGGAGGGTAGACACAGATACGCAGTATTTT.

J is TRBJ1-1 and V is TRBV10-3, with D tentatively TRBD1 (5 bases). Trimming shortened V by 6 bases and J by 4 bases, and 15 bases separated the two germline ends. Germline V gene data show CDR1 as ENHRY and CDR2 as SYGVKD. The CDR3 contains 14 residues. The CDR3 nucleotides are TGTGCCATCAGACCGCTTGGGGGAGGCACTGAAGCTTTCTTT. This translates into CAIRPLGGGTEAFF.

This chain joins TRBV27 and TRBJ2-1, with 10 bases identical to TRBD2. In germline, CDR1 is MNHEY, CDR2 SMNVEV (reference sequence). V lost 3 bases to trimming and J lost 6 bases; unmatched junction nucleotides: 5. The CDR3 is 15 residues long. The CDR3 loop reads CASSFLTSGINEQFF. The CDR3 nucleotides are TGTGCCAGCAGTTTCCTAACTAGCGGGATCAATGAGCAGTTCTTC.

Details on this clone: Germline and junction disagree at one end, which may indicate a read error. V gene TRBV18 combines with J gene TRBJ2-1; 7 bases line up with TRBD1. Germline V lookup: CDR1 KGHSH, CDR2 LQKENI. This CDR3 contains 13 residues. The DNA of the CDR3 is TGTGCCAGCTCACTTGGACAGGCCCCCCTTCCTCTCTTC. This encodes CASSLGQAPLPLF.

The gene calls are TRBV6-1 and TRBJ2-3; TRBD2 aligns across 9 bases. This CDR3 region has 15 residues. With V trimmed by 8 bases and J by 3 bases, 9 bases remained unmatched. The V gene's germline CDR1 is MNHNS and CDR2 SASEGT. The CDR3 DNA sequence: TGTGCCAGCCTCCGACAGCGGGAGGAGACAGATACGCAGTATTTT. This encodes CASLRQREETDTQYF.

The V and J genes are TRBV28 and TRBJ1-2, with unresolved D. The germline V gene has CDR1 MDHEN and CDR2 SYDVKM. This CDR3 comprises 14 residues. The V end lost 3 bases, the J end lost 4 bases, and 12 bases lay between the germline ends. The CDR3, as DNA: TGTGCCAGCAGTTTTAGAGATCGGATCTATGGCTACACCTTC. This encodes CASSFRDRIYGYTF.

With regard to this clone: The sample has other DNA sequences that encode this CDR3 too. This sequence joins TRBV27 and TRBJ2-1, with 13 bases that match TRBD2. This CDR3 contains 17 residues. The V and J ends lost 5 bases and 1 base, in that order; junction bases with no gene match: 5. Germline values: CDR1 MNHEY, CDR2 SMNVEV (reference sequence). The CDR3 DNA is TGTGCCAGCAGTCCCCGGACTAGCGGGAGTTCCTACAATGAGCAGTTCTTC. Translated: CASSPRTSGSSYNEQFF.

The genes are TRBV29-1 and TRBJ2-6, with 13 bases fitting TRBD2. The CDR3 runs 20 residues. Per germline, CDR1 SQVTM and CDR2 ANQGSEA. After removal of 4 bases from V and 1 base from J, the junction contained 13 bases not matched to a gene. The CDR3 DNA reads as TGCAGCGTTGGTGCCAGGGGAGGACTAGCGGGAGAGTCTGGGGCCAACGTCCTGACTTTC. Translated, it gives CSVGARGGLAGESGANVLTF.

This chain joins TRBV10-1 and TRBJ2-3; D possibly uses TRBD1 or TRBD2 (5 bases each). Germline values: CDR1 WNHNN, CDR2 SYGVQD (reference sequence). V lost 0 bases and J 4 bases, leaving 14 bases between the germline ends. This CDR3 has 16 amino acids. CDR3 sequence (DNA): TGCGCCAGCAGTGAGTCCCCGGCCGGGACCGCAGATACGCAGTATTTT. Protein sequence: CASSESPAGTADTQYF.

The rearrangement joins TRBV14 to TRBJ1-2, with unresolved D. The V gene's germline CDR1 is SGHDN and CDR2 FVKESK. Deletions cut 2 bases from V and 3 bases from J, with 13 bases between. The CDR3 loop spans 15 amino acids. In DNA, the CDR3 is TGTGCCAGCAGCCAACCGGCGGCCGGATACTATGGCTACACCTTC. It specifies CASSQPAAGYYGYTF.

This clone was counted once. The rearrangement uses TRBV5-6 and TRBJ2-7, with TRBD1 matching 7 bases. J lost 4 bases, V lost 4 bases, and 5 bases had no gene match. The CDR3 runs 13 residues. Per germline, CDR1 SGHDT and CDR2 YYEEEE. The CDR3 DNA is TGTGCCAGCAGCAGGGGACAGAATTACGAGCAGTACTTC. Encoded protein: CASSRGQNYEQYF.

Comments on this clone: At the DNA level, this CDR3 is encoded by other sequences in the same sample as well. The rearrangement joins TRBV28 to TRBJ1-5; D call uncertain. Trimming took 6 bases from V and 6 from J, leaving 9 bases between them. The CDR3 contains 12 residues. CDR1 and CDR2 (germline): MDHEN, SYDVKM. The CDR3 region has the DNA TGTGCCAGCAGCCCCTTGGGTCAGCCCCAGCATTTT. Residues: CASSPLGQPQHF.

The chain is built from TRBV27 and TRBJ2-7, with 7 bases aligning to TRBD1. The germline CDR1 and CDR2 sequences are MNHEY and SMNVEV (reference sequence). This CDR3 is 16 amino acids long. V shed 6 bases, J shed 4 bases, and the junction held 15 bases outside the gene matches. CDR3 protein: CASRFTRDSDFYEQYF. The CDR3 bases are TGTGCCAGCAGATTTACCCGGGACAGTGATTTTTACGAGCAGTACTTC.

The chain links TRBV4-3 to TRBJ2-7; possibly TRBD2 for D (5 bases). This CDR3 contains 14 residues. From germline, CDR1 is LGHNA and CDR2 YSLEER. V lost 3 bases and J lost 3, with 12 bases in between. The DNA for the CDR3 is TGCGCCAGCAGCCAGGAGCGGAGCTACTACGAGCAGTACTTC. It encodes CASSQERSYYEQYF.

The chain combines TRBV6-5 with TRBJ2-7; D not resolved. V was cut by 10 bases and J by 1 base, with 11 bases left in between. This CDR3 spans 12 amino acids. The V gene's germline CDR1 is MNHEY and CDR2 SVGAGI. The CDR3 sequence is CATLGGSYEQYF. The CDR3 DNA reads TGTGCCACCCTCGGCGGTTCCTACGAGCAGTACTTC.

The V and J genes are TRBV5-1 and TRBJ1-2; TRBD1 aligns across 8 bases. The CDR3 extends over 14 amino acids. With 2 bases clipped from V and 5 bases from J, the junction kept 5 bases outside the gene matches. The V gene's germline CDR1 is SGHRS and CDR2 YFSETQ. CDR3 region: CASSLQGGAYGYTF. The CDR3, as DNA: TGCGCCAGCAGCTTACAGGGGGGCGCTTATGGCTACACCTTC.

The CDR3 nucleotides read TGTGCCAGCAGCTTGCCCATAGCGGGAGCCTTCTACGAGCAGTACTTC. It encodes CASSLPIAGAFYEQYF. The chain couples TRBV5-4 to TRBJ2-7, with 9 bases that match TRBD2. This CDR3 comprises 16 residues. Trimming at V came to 1 base and at J to 3 bases, leaving 8 bases not matched to a gene. Germline V gene data show CDR1 as SGHNT and CDR2 as YYREEE (reference sequence). Combining the CDR3 with reference TRBV5-4 and TRBJ2-7 gives the whole variable domain ETGVTQSPTHLIKTRGQQVTLRCSSQSGHNTVSWYQQALGQGPQFIFQYYREEENGRGNFPPRFSGLQFPNYSSELNVNALELDDSALYLCASSLPIAGAFYEQYFGPGTRLTVT.

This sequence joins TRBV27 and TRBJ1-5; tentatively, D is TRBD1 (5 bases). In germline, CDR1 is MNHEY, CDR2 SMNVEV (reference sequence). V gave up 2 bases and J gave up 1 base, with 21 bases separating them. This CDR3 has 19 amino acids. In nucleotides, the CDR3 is TGTGCCAGCAGTTTAGAGGCGGGGCATCTCGGATCCAGCAATCAGCCCCAGCATTTT. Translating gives CASSLEAGHLGSSNQPQHF.

CDR3 sequence reads: CASSLTSRSYNEQFF. DNA for the CDR3: TGTGCCAGCAGCTTAACGTCGAGGTCCTACAATGAGCAGTTCTTC. This chain connects TRBV7-3 to TRBJ2-1; D gene uncertain. The germline V and J ends were trimmed by 0 bases and 1 base, with 7 bases remaining between them. Germline CDR1 SGHTA, CDR2 FQGTGA. There are 15 residues in the CDR3.

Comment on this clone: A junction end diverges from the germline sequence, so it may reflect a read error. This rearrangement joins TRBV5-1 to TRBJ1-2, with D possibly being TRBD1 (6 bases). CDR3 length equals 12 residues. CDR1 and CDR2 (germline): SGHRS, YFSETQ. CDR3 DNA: TGCGCCAGCAGCGTTGACCGGGACACGGTGTACTTC. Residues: CASSVDRDTVYF. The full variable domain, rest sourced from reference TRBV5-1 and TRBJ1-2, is KAGVTQTPRYLIKTRGQQVTLSCSPISGHRSVSWYQQTPGQGLQFLFEYFSETQRNKGNFPGRFSGRQFSNSRSEMNVSTLELGDSALYLCASSVDRDTVYFGSGTRLTVV.